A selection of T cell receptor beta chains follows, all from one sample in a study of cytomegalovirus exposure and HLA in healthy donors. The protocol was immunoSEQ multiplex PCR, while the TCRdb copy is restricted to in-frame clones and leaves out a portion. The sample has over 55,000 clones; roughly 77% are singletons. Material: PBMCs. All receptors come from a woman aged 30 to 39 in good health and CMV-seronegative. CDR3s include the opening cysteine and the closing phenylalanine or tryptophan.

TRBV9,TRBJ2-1,CASSVDSRYNEQFF
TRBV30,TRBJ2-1,CARRQGGRNEQFF
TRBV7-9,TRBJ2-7,CASSLGPGGGYEQYF
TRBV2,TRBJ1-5,CASNPDSHSNQPQHF
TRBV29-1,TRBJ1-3,CSVDDSPRNTIYF
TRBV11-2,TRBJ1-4,CASSLVRLGEKLFF
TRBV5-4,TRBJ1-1,CASSLNSNTEAFF
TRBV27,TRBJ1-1,CASSSRQPGTEAFF
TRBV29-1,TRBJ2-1,CSVEEGSDEQFF
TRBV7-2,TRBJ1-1,CASSFSDSYFTEAFF
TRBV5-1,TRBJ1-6,CASSVETGESPLHF
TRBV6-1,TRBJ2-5,CASSDGIRGRETQYF
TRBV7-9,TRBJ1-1,CASSLAQAAPEAFF
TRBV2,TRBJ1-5,CASSEASPQPQHF
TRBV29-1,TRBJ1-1,CSAAGQLNTEAFF
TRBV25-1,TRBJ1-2,CASSEDGRGNYGYTF
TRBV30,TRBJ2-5,CAWRQGEETQYF
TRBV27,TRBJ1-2,CASSPGESYGYTF